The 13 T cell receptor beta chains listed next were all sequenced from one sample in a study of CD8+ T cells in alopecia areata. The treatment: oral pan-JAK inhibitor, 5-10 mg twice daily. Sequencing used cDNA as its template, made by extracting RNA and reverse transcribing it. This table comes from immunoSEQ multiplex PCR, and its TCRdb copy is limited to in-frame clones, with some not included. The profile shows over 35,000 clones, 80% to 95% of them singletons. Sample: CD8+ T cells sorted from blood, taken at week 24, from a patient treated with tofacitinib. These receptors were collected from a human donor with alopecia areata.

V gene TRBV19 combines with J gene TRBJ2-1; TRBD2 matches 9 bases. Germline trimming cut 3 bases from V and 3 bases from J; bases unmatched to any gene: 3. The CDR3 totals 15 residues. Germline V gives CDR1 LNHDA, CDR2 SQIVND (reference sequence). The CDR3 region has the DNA TGTGCCAGTAGTATGACTAGCGGTTACTACAATGAGCAGTTCTTC. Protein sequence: CASSMTSGYYNEQFF.

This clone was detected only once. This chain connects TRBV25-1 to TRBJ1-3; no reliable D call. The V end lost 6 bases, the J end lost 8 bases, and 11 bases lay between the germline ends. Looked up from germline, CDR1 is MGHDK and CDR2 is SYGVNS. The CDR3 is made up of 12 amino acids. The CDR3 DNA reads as TGTGCCAGCAGGGACGGCGGGTACACCATATATTTT. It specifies CASRDGGYTIYF.

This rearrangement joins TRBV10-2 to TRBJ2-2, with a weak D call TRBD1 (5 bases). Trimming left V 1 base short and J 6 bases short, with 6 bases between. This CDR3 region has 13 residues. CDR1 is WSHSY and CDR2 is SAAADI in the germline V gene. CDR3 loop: CASSEFRAGELFF. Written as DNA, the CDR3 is TGCGCCAGCAGTGAGTTCAGGGCCGGGGAGCTGTTTTTT.

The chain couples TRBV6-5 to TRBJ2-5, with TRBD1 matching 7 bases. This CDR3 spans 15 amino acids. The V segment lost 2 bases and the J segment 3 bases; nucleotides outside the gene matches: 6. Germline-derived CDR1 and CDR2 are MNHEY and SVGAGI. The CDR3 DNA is TGTGCCAGCAGTTACGCCGCCGGGACAGAAGAGACCCAGTACTTC. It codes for CASSYAAGTEETQYF.

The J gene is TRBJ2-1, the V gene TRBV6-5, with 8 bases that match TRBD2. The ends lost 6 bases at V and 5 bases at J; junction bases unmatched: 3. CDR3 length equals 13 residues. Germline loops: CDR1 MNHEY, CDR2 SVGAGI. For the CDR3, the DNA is TGTGCCAGCAGGTTACTAGCGGACAATGAGCAGTTCTTC. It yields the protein CASRLLADNEQFF.

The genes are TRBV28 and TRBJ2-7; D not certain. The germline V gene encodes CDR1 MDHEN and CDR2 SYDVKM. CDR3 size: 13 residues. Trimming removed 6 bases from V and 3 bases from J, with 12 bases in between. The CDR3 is CASSDHRLYEQYF. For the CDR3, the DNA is TGTGCCAGCAGCGACCACCGGCTCTACGAGCAGTACTTC.

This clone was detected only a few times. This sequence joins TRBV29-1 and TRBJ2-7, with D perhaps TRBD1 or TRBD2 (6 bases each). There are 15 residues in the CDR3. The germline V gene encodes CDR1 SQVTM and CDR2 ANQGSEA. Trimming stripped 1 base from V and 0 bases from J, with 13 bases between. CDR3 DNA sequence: TGCAGCGTTGAAGGTCTACAGGGACTCTCCTACGAGCAGTACTTC. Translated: CSVEGLQGLSYEQYF.

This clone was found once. The CDR3 DNA follows: TGTGCCAGCAGTGGAGGACTCCCATACAATGAGCAGTTCTTC. Its translation is CASSGGLPYNEQFF. V and J are TRBV6-5 and TRBJ2-1, with D maybe TRBD2 (5 bases). The V gene's germline CDR1 is MNHEY and CDR2 SVGAGI. This CDR3 has 14 residues. Trimming cost V 5 bases and J 4 bases, with 12 bases left between them.

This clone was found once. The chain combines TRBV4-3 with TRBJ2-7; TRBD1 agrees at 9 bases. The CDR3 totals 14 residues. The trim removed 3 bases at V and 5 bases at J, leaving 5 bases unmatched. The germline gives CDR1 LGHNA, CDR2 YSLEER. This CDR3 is CASSHGTGTNEQYF. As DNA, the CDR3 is TGCGCCAGCAGCCACGGGACAGGGACCAACGAGCAGTACTTC.

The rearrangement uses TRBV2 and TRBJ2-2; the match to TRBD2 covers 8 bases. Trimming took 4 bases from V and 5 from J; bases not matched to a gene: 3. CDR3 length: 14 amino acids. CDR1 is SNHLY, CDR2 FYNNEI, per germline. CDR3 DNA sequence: TGTGCCAGCAGTGGGACTAGCTCTACCGGGGAGCTGTTTTTT. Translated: CASSGTSSTGELFF.

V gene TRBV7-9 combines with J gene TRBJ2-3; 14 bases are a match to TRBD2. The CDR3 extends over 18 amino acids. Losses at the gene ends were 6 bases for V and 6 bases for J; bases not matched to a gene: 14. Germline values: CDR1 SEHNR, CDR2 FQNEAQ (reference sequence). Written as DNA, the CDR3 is TGTGCCAGCAGTCCCACCTCGACTAGCGGGGGGGCCAGGGATACGCAGTATTTT. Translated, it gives CASSPTSTSGGARDTQYF.

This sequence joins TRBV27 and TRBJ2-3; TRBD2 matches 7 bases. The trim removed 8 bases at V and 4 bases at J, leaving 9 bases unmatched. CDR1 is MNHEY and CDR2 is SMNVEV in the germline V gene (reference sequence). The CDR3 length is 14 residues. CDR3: CASAGTTDPDTQYF. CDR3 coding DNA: TGTGCCAGCGCCGGGACTACAGACCCAGATACGCAGTATTTT.

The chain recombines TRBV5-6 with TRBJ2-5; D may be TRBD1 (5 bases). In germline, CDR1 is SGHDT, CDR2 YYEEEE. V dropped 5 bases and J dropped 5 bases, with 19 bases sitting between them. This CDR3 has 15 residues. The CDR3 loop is CASRPQGAGEETQYF. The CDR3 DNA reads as TGTGCCAGCAGACCCCAGGGTGCCGGTGAGGAGACCCAGTACTTC.